Each of the 8 T cell receptor beta chains below was sequenced from the same sample in a study of identical twins. TCRdb itself ran the 5' RACE reads through MiXCR, one entry per CDR3 protein. Of some 250,000 distinct CDR3 sequences in the sample, roughly an eighth are singletons; the top ten hold about 4%. The sample also formed part of further work on yellow fever vaccine responses in identical twins.

The sample taken for sequencing was memory (CD45RO+) T cells sorted from blood. Receptors originate from a woman aged 18-30 years in good health.

The chain employs TRBV2 and TRBJ1-1; tentative D call: TRBD1 (6 bases). The CDR3 is made up of 14 amino acids. CDR1 is SNHLY, CDR2 FYNNEI, per germline. Trimming removed 6 bases at V and 0 bases at J, with 11 bases between. Here the CDR3 DNA reads TGTGCCAGCAGAATACAGGGAATGAACACTGAAGCTTTCTTT. Protein sequence: CASRIQGMNTEAFF.

This clonotype came up many times. The rearrangement joins TRBV20-1 to TRBJ2-7, with 8 nucleotides matching TRBD1. Unmatched junction bases numbered 5, after V lost 6 bases and J lost 4 bases. Germline CDR1 DFQATT, CDR2 SNEGSKA (reference sequence). The CDR3 sequence is 12 residues long. The CDR3 coding sequence is TGCAGTGCGACGGGACAGGCATACGAGCAGTACTTC. It is translated as CSATGQAYEQYF.

This clonotype was found many times. V gene TRBV11-2 combines with J gene TRBJ2-1; D possibly matches TRBD1 or TRBD2 (6 bases each). Per germline, CDR1 SGHAT and CDR2 FQNNGV. This CDR3 is 18 amino acids long. V was pared by 2 bases and J by 4 bases, with 21 bases between. Here the CDR3 DNA reads TGTGCCAGCAGCTTAACGGGGGCGGGCCTGGTTAAATACAATGAGCAGTTCTTC. This sequence encodes CASSLTGAGLVKYNEQFF.

This clonotype was observed a handful of times. The chain's CDR3 is CASSLMSGGEQYF. The CDR3, as DNA: TGTGCCAGCAGTTTAATGTCGGGAGGCGAGCAGTACTTC. This chain uses TRBV12-3 or TRBV12-4 with TRBJ2-7; 7 nucleotides agree with TRBD2. Trimming removed 2 bases from V and 6 bases from J; junction bases left unmatched: 4. This CDR3 spans 13 amino acids.

The chain employs TRBV6-1 and TRBJ1-6, with D unresolved. Trimming shortened V by 7 bases and J by 9 bases, and 13 bases separated the two germline ends. The V gene's germline CDR1 is MNHNS and CDR2 SASEGT. The CDR3 is made up of 13 amino acids. CDR3 nucleotide sequence: TGTGCCAGCAATCTCCTAGGCGGTTCACCCCTCCACTTT. Protein: CASNLLGGSPLHF.

This clonotype showed up many times. CDR3: CASRSTSKETQYF. In DNA form, the CDR3 reads TGCGCCAGCAGATCTACTAGCAAAGAGACCCAGTACTTC. This sequence joins TRBV5-1 and TRBJ2-5; possibly TRBD2 for D (6 bases). The V gene's germline CDR1 is SGHRS and CDR2 YFSETQ. The V end lost 5 bases, the J end lost 3 bases, and 11 bases lay between the germline ends. This CDR3 comprises 13 residues. The full variable domain, rest sourced from reference TRBV5-1 and TRBJ2-5, is KAGVTQTPRYLIKTRGQQVTLSCSPISGHRSVSWYQQTPGQGLQFLFEYFSETQRNKGNFPGRFSGRQFSNSRSEMNVSTLELGDSALYLCASRSTSKETQYFGPGTRLLVL.

CDR3 coding DNA: TGTGCCTGGAGTAAGACTAGCGGGAGTAGCACAGATACGCAGTATTTT. This translates into CAWSKTSGSSTDTQYF. The rearrangement links TRBV30 to TRBJ2-3, with 12 bases matching TRBD2. The CDR3 runs to 16 residues. Germline-derived CDR1 and CDR2 are GTSNPN and SVGIG (reference sequence). V lost 2 bases to trimming and J lost 0 bases; unmatched junction nucleotides: 3.

This clonotype was detected a few times. The chain recombines TRBV14 with TRBJ2-3, with TRBD1 as a possible D gene (6 bases). CDR1 SGHDN and CDR2 FVKESK come from the germline V gene. V lost 2 bases to trimming and J lost 0 bases, with 12 bases between them. The CDR3 runs 16 residues. The CDR3 nucleotides are TGTGCCAGCAGCCAAAATGAAGACAGGAGCACAGATACGCAGTATTTT. Translated, it gives CASSQNEDRSTDTQYF.